Listed here are 3 T cell receptor beta chains from one sample, sequenced in a study of T cell repertoires in ileal Crohn's disease. Clones were sequenced by immunoSEQ multiplex PCR, and TCRdb holds only the in-frame ones, with some missing. Among about 16,000 clones listed, about 86% were seen once. The sample taken for sequencing was ileal tissue. These receptors came from an adult with Crohn's disease.

The chain carries TRBV5-4 and TRBJ2-7; D gene uncertain. The CDR3 is made up of 11 amino acids. V shed 4 bases and J shed 4 bases, with 6 bases lying between them. Germline V gives CDR1 SGHNT, CDR2 YYREEE (reference sequence). In DNA form, the CDR3 reads TGTGCCAGCAGCCTTAATTACGAGCAGTACTTC. Protein sequence: CASSLNYEQYF. The full variable domain, rest sourced from reference TRBV5-4 and TRBJ2-7, is ETGVTQSPTHLIKTRGQQVTLRCSSQSGHNTVSWYQQALGQGPQFIFQYYREEENGRGNFPPRFSGLQFPNYSSELNVNALELDDSALYLCASSLNYEQYFGPGTRLTVT.

Note on this clone: One end of the junction does not line up with germline, which may come from a read error. V and J are TRBV9 and TRBJ2-1; 8 positions agree with TRBD2. Germline V lookup: CDR1 SGDLS, CDR2 YYNGEE. The length of the CDR3 is 16 residues. The CDR3 here is CASGVALAGFYNEQFF. The CDR3 DNA reads TGTGCCAGCGGCGTAGCCCTAGCGGGCTTTTACAATGAGCAGTTCTTC. Variable domain in full (rest from reference TRBV9 and TRBJ2-1): DSGVTQTPKHLITATGQRVTLRCSPRSGDLSVYWYQQSLDQGLQFLIQYYNGEERAKGNILERFSAQQFPDLHSELNLSSLELGDSALYFCASGVALAGFYNEQFFGPGTRLTVL.

V gene TRBV30 combines with J gene TRBJ2-7, with D perhaps TRBD2 (5 bases). CDR3 length equals 13 residues. CDR1 is GTSNPN, CDR2 SVGIG, per germline (reference sequence). V was trimmed by 4 bases and J by 3 bases, leaving 13 bases between them. The CDR3 DNA reads as TGTGCCTGGACTGCCCGCGGGTACTACGAGCAGTACTTC. Protein: CAWTARGYYEQYF.